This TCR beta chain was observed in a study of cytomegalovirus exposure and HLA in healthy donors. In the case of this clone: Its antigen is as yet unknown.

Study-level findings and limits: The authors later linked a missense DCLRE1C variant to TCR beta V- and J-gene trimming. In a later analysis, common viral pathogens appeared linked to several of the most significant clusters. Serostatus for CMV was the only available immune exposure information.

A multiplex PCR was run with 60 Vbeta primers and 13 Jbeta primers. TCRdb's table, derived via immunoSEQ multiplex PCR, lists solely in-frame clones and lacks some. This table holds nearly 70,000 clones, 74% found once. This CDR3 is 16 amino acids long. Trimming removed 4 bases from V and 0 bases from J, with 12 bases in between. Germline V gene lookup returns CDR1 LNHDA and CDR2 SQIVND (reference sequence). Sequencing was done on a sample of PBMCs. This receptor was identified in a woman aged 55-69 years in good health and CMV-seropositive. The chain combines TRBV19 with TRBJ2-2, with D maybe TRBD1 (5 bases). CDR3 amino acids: CASSNIAGSNTGELFF. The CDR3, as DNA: TGTGCCAGTAGTAATATCGCAGGGTCGAACACCGGGGAGCTGTTTTTT. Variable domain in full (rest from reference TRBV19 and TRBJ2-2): DGGITQSPKYLFRKEGQNVTLSCEQNLNHDAMYWYRQDPGQGLRLIYYSQIVNDFQKGDIAEGYSVSREKKESFPLTVTSAQKNPTAFYLCASSNIAGSNTGELFFGEGSRLTVL.